Listed below are T cell receptor beta chains from one sample, sequenced in a study of OX40 agonist ivuxolimab in advanced cancers. Assay used: immunoSEQ multiplex PCR; TCRdb lists only in-frame clones, some missing. The sample yields about 25,000 clones, around 79% seen once. The sequenced sample was CD4+ or CD8+ T cells sorted from blood, obtained in a trial of the OX40 agonist ivuxolimab. All receptors derive from an adult with an advanced solid tumor such as melanoma, head and neck, liver or kidney cancer. The CDR3 runs from the conserved cysteine through the conserved F or W. Fields, in order: J gene, D gene, clone size, V gene, CDR3 DNA, CDR3 protein. The D gene is left open where the match is weak. Rows give clone size only sometimes, using once, few, many, or a class for an expanded clone.

TRBJ1-2 . . TRBV6-1 TGTGCCGCCAACTTGGTCAACTATGGCTACACCTTC CAANLVNYGYTF
TRBJ2-7 . . TRBV27 TGTGCCAGCAACTCCGGGACGTCGTTGGAGCAGTACTTC CASNSGTSLEQYF
TRBJ2-1 TRBD2 . TRBV11-3 TGTGCCAGCAGCCCGCCTCTTCCTCTAGCGGAATACAATGAGCAGTTCTTC CASSPPLPLAEYNEQFF
TRBJ2-3 . . TRBV4-2 TGTGCCAGCAGCCAAGAAGCGACAGATACGCAGTATTTT CASSQEATDTQYF
TRBJ2-6 . . TRBV27 TGTGCCAGCAGTTTACAGGACGGTCGTGGGGCCAACGTCCTGACTTTC CASSLQDGRGANVLTF
TRBJ1-5 . . TRBV7-9 TGTGCCAGCAGCCCTATTGAGCGCAATCAGCCCCAGCATTTT CASSPIERNQPQHF
TRBJ2-4 TRBD2 . TRBV29-1 TGCAGCGCCGGACTAGCGGAAAACATTCAGTACTTC CSAGLAENIQYF
TRBJ2-7 TRBD2 . TRBV10-2 TGCGCCAGCAAGGGGAGCGGGGTTTCCTACGAGCAGTACTTC CASKGSGVSYEQYF
TRBJ1-1 . . TRBV13 TGTGCCAGCAGCTTTAGGGACATTAACACTGAAGCTTTCTTT CASSFRDINTEAFF
TRBJ1-1 . . TRBV6-5 TGTGCCAGCAGTTACTCGGGGGGCACTGAAGCTTTCTTT CASSYSGGTEAFF
TRBJ2-1 . . TRBV5-1 TGCGCCAGCACCTGGGGCCCAGAGCAGTTCTTC CASTWGPEQFF
TRBJ2-5 TRBD2 . TRBV30 TGTGCCTACGTTACCTCTAGCGGGAGTAGCCGAGGAGAGACCCAGTACTTC CAYVTSSGSSRGETQYF
TRBJ1-6 . . TRBV4-1 TGCGCCAGCAGCCAAGATTGGCAGGGTAAATCACCCCTCCACTTT CASSQDWQGKSPLHF
TRBJ1-1 . . TRBV12-5 TGTGCTAGTGGGACCCTACAGGGATGGAACACTGAAGCTTTCTTT CASGTLQGWNTEAFF
TRBJ1-1 . . TRBV28 TGTGCCAGCAGTTTGGGCAGGGGAAGCACTGAAGCTTTCTTT CASSLGRGSTEAFF
TRBJ2-3 . . TRBV15 TGTGCCACCAGCAGAGTCTATATCCCAGATACGCAGTATTTT CATSRVYIPDTQYF
TRBJ2-2 TRBD1 . TRBV5-4 TGTGCCAGCAGCTTGGGTTACAGGGGTAACACCGGGGAGCTGTTTTTT CASSLGYRGNTGELFF
TRBJ2-7 . . TRBV1 TGCACCAGCAGCCATACCGGGAACCTCTACGAGCAGTACTTC CTSSHTGNLYEQYF
TRBJ1-3 . . TRBV2 TGTGCCAGCAAGCAGGGGCTTGGGGCTGGAAACACCATATATTTT CASKQGLGAGNTIYF
TRBJ2-7 . . TRBV27 TGTGCCAGCAGTTTCGACCGAACCTACGAGCAGTACTTC CASSFDRTYEQYF
TRBJ1-2 . once TRBV7-8 TGTGCCAGCAGCTCCGGGAGTCAAGGCCAGGGCTATGGCTACACCTTC CASSSGSQGQGYGYTF
TRBJ1-4 . . TRBV2 TGTGCCAGCAGTGACGTAGGAGGTCATGAAAAACTGTTTTTT CASSDVGGHEKLFF
TRBJ2-7 TRBD2 . TRBV5-1 TGCGCCAGCAGCTTGGCTAGCGGGGTTGACGAGCAGTACTTC CASSLASGVDEQYF
TRBJ1-5 . . TRBV4-1 TGCGCCAGCAGCCAAGTTTGGGGGGAGGGCAATCAGCCCCAGCATTTT CASSQVWGEGNQPQHF
TRBJ1-1 TRBD1 . TRBV7-6 TGTGCCAGCAGCCTCCGGACAGGCCTTATGAACACTGAAGCTTTCTTT CASSLRTGLMNTEAFF
TRBJ2-5 . . TRBV13 TGTGCCAGCAGCTTAAGCGGGACCCAGTACTTC CASSLSGTQYF
TRBJ2-7 . . TRBV5-1 TGCGCCAGCAGCTTGGGTGACAGCTCCTACGAGCAGTACTTC CASSLGDSSYEQYF
TRBJ2-3 . . TRBV18 TGTGCCAGCTCACCACCGGCTAGCGCGTACTATATCAGCACAGATACGCAGTATTTT CASSPPASAYYISTDTQYF
TRBJ1-2 . . TRBV10-3 TGTGCCATCAGTGAGCTCCGCCCGGGACTCTATGGCTACACCTTC CAISELRPGLYGYTF
TRBJ1-5 . once TRBV2 TGTGCCAGCAGTGTATCGGGTGGCGATAATCAGCCCCAGCATTTT CASSVSGGDNQPQHF
TRBJ2-1 . . TRBV5-1 TGCGCCAGCAGCTTATACAGCTACAATGAGCAGTTCTTC CASSLYSYNEQFF
TRBJ2-3 TRBD2 . TRBV7-9 TGTGTCGGGGCGGGAGATTCAGATACGCAGTATTTT CVGAGDSDTQYF
TRBJ2-2 . . TRBV9 TGTGCCAGCAGCTCTCCTTTATGGGCTAGCGCCACCGGGGAGCTGTTTTTT CASSSPLWASATGELFF
TRBJ1-2 . . TRBV29-1 TGCAGCGTGCCGGGCCCTAACTATGGCTACACCTTC CSVPGPNYGYTF
TRBJ2-7 . . TRBV4-1 TGCGCCAGCAGCTCCGATAGCGGAGCGAGCTCCTACGAGCAGTACTTC CASSSDSGASSYEQYF
TRBJ2-3 TRBD1 . TRBV9 TGTGCCAGCAGCGTATCAGGGGGCGCGGCGGTAGATACGCAGTATTTT CASSVSGGAAVDTQYF
TRBJ2-5 . . TRBV4-1 TGCGCCAGCAGCCAAGATCGGGAGACCCAGTACTTC CASSQDRETQYF